This TCR beta chain derives from a study of T cell responses to AZD1222 COVID-19 vaccine. Concerning this clone: What it binds is unknown.

Germline CDR1 LGHNA, CDR2 YSLEER. CDR3 length: 15 amino acids. V was shortened by 1 base and J by 2 bases, with 12 bases between the two germline ends. Assay used: immunoSEQ multiplex PCR; TCRdb lists only in-frame clones, some missing. This sample has approximately 84,000 clones, with around nine tenths found just once. Whole-study findings and limits: Clonal diversity was possibly underestimated; the donors were predominantly white British and more often female. Samples come after the peak T cell response, not at day 14.

The source material was peripheral blood, sampled on day 0 of AZD1222 vaccination. The TCR originated in an adult in good health. The V call is TRBV4-3, the J call TRBJ2-7; tentatively, D is TRBD1 (5 bases). The CDR3 DNA sequence: TGCGCCAGCAGCCAAGCTTGGCAGGGTGCCTACGAGCAGTACTTC. This translates into CASSQAWQGAYEQYF.